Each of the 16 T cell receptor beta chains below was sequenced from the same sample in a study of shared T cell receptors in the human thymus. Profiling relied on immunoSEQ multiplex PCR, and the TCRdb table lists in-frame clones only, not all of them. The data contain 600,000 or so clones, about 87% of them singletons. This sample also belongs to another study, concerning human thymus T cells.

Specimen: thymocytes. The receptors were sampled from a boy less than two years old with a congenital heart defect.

As DNA, the CDR3 is TGTGCCAGCAGAAAGACGCTGGACAGGGAAACTCAGCCCCAGCATTTT. This encodes CASRKTLDRETQPQHF. The genes are TRBV6-6 and TRBJ1-5; 8 bases are shared with TRBD1. Germline CDR1 and CDR2: MNHNY and SVGAGI (reference sequence). The CDR3 is 16 residues long. V lost 6 bases to trimming and J lost 6 bases; unmatched junction nucleotides: 13.

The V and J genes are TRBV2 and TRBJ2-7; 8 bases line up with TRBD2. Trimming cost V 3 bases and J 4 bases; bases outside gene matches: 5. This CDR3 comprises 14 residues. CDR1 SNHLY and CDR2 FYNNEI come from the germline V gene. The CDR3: CASSEWREVYEQYF. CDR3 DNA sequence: TGTGCCAGCAGTGAGTGGCGGGAGGTGTACGAGCAGTACTTC. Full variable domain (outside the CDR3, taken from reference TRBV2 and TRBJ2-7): EPEVTQTPSHQVTQMGQEVILRCVPISNHLYFYWYRQILGQKVEFLVSFYNNEISEKSEIFDDQFSVERPDGSNFTLKIRSTKLEDSAMYFCASSEWREVYEQYFGPGTRLTVT.

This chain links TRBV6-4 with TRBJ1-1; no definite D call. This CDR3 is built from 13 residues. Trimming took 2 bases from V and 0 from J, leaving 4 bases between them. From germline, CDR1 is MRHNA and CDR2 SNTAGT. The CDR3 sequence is CASSDAVNTEAFF. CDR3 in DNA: TGTGCCAGCAGTGACGCAGTGAACACTGAAGCTTTCTTT.

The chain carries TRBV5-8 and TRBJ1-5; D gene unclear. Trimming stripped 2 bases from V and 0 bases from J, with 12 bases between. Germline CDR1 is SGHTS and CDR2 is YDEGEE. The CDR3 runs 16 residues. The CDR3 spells CASSFRPDYSNQPQHF. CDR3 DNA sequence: TGTGCCAGCAGCTTCCGCCCAGACTATAGCAATCAGCCCCAGCATTTT. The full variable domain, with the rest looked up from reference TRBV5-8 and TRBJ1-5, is EAGVTQSPTHLIKTRGQQATLRCSPISGHTSVYWYQQALGLGLQFLLWYDEGEERNRGNFPPRFSGRQFPNYSSELNVNALELEDSALYLCASSFRPDYSNQPQHFGDGTRLSIL.

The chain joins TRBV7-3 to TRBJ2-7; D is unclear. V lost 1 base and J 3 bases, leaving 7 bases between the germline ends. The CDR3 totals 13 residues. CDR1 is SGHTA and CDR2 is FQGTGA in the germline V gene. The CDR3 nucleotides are TGTGCCAGCAGCTTAAACAGTAACTACGAGCAGTACTTC. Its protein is CASSLNSNYEQYF. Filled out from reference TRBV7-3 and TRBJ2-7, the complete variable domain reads GAGVSQTPSNKVTEKGKYVELRCDPISGHTALYWYRQSLGQGPEFLIYFQGTGAADDSGLPNDRFFAVRPEGSVSTLKIQRTERGDSAVYLCASSLNSNYEQYFGPGTRLTVT.

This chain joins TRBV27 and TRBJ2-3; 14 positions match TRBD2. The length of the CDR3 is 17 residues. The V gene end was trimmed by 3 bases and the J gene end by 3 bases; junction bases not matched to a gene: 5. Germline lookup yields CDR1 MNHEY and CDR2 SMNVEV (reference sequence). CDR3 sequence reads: CASSLKGTSGSTDTQYF. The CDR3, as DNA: TGTGCCAGCAGTTTGAAAGGGACTAGCGGGAGTACAGATACGCAGTATTTT.

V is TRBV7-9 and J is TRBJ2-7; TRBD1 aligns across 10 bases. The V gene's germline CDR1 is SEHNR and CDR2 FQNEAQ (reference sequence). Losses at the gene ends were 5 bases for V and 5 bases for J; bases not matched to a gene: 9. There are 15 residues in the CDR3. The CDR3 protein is CASSPAGTGVNEQYF. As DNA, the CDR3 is TGTGCCAGCAGCCCAGCCGGGACAGGGGTTAACGAGCAGTACTTC.

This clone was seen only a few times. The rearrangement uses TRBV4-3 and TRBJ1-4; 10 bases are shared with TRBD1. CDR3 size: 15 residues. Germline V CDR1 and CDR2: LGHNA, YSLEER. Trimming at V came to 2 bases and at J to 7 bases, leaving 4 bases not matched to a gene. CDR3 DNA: TGCGCCAGCAGCCAAACCCGGGACAGGGGTGAAAAACTGTTTTTT. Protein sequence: CASSQTRDRGEKLFF.

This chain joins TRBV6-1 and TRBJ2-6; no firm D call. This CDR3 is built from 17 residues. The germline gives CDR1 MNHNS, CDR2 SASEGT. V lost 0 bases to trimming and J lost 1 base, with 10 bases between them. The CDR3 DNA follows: TGTGCCAGCAGTGAAGCGTTTGTTCAGTCTGGGGCCAACGTCCTGACTTTC. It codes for CASSEAFVQSGANVLTF.

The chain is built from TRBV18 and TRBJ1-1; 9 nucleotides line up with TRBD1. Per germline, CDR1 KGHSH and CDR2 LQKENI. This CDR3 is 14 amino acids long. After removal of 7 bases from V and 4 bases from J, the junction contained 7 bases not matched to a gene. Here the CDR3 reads CASCLGTGSTEAFF. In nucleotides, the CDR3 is TGTGCCAGCTGCCTCGGGACAGGGAGCACTGAAGCTTTCTTT.

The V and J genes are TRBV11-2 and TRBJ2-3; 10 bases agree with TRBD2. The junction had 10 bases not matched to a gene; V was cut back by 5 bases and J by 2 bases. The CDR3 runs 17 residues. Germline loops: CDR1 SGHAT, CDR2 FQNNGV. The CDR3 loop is CASSPPTSGVNTDTQYF. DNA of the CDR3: TGTGCCAGCAGCCCACCCACTAGCGGGGTTAACACAGATACGCAGTATTTT.

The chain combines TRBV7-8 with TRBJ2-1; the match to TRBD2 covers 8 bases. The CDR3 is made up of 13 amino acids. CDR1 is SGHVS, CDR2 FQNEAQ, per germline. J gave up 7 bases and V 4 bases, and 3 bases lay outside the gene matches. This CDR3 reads CASSYVAGNEQFF. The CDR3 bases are TGTGCCAGCAGCTATGTAGCGGGGAATGAGCAGTTCTTC. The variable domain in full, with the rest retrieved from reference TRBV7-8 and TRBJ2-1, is GAGVSQSPRYKVAKRGQDVALRCDPISGHVSLFWYQQALGQGPEFLTYFQNEAQLDKSGLPSDRFFAERPEGSVSTLKIQRTQQEDSAVYLCASSYVAGNEQFFGPGTRLTVL.

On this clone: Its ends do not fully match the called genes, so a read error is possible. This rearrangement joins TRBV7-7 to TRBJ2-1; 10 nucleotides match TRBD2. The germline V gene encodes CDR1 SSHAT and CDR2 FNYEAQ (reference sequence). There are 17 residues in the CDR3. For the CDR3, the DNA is TGTGCTAGCAGCCCAAGAGCCTGGACTAGCGGACCCAATGAGCAGTTCTTC. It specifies CASSPRAWTSGPNEQFF.

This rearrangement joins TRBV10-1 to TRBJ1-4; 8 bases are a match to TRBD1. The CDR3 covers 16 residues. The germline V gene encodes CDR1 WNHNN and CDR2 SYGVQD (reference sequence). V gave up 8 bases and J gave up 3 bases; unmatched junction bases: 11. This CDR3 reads CASPRTGYRANEKLFF. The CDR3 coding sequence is TGCGCCAGCCCCCGGACAGGGTACCGGGCTAATGAAAAACTGTTTTTT.

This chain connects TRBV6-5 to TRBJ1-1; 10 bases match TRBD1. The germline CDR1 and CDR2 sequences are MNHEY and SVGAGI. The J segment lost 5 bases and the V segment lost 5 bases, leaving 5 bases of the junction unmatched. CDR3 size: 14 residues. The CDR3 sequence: CASSTRDRGTEAFF. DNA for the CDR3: TGTGCCAGCAGTACCCGGGACAGGGGTACTGAAGCTTTCTTT.

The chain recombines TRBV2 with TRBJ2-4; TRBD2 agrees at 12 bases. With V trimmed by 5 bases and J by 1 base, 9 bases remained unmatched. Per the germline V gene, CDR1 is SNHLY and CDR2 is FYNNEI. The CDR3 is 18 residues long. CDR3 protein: CASSQPPSGGAAKNIQYF. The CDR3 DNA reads TGTGCCAGCAGTCAACCTCCTAGCGGGGGGGCCGCCAAAAACATTCAGTACTTC.